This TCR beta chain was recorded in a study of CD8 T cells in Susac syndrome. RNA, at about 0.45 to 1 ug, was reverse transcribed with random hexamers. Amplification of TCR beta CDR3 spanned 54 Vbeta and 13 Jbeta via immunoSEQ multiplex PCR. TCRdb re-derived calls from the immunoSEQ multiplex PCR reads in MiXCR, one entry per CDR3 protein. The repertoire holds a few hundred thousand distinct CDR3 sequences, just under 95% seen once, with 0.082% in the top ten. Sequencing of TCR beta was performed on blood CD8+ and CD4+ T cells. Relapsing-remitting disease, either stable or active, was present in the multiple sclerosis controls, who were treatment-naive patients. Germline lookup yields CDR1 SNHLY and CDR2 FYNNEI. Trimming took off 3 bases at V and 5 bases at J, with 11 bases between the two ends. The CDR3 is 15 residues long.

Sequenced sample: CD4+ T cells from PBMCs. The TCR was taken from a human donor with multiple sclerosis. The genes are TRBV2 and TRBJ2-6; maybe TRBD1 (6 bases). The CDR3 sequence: CASSEGASRANVLTF. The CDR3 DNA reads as TGTGCCAGCAGTGAGGGGGCCTCGCGGGCCAACGTCCTGACTTTC.